Sequencing of this T cell receptor (beta chain) was carried out in a study of somatic mutations in cytotoxic T cells in rheumatoid arthritis. After CD4+ and CD8+ cells were isolated by positive magnetic bead selection, their purity was checked by flow cytometry. CDR1 is LGHNA, CDR2 YSLEER, per germline. The length of the CDR3 is 16 residues. The germline V and J ends were trimmed by 2 bases and 3 bases, with 13 bases remaining between them. Assay used: immunoSEQ multiplex PCR; TCRdb lists only in-frame clones, some missing. The data show some 21,000 clones, about 82% seen once. The J gene is TRBJ2-2, the V gene TRBV4-3; no firm D call. Sequencing used CD8+ T cells sorted from blood. The clonotype was recovered from an adult with rheumatoid arthritis. The CDR3 region is CASSQSLRSYTGELFF. For the CDR3, the DNA is TGCGCCAGCAGCCAATCATTGAGGAGTTACACCGGGGAGCTGTTTTTT.